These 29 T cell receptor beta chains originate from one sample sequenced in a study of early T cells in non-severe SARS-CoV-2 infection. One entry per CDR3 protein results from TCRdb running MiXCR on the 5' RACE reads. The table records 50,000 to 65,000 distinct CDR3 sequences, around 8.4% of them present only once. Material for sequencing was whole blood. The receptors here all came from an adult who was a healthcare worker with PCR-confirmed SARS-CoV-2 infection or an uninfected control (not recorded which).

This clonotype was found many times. CDR3 amino acids: CASSVVGGASDTEAFF. In DNA form, the CDR3 reads TGTGCCAGCAGCGTAGTAGGGGGGGCGTCGGACACTGAAGCTTTCTTT. The chain joins TRBV9 to TRBJ1-1, with a possible D match to TRBD1 (6 bases). There are 16 residues in the CDR3. Germline values: CDR1 SGDLS, CDR2 YYNGEE. V dropped 0 bases and J dropped 3 bases, with 15 bases sitting between them.

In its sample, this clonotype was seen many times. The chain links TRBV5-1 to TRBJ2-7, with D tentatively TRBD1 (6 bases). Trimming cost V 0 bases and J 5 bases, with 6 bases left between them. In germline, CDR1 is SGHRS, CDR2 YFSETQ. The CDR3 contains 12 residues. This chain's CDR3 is CASSLGGHEQYF. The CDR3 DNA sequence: TGCGCCAGCAGCTTGGGGGGGCACGAGCAGTACTTC.

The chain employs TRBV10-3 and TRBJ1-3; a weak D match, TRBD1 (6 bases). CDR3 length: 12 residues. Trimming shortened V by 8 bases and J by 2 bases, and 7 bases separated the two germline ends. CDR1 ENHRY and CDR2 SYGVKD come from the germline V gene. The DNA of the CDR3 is TGTGCCATCTCAGGGGCTGGAAACACCATATATTTT. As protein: CAISGAGNTIYF.

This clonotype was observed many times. The CDR3 loop reads CASSGDRNSNQPQHF. The CDR3 DNA is TGTGCCAGCAGTGGCGACAGGAATAGCAATCAGCCCCAGCATTTT. The chain carries TRBV2 and TRBJ1-5; D might be TRBD1 (6 bases). The CDR3 runs 15 residues. The V and J ends lost 4 bases and 0 bases respectively, with 10 bases between them. Germline assignment: CDR1 SNHLY and CDR2 FYNNEI. Complete variable domain (other parts from reference TRBV2 and TRBJ1-5): EPEVTQTPSHQVTQMGQEVILRCVPISNHLYFYWYRQILGQKVEFLVSFYNNEISEKSEIFDDQFSVERPDGSNFTLKIRSTKLEDSAMYFCASSGDRNSNQPQHFGDGTRLSIL.

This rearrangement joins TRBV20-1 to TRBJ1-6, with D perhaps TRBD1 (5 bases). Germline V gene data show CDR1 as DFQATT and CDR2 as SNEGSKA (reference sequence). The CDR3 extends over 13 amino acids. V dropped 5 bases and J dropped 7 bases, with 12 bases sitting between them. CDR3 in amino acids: CSADGAGNSPLHF. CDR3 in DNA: TGCAGTGCTGACGGGGCAGGGAATTCACCCCTCCACTTT.

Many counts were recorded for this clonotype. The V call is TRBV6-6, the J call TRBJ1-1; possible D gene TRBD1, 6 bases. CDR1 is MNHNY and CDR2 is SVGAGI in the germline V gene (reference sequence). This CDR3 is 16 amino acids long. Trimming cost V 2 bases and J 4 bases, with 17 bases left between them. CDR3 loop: CASSYVRGSGATEAFF. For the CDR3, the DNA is TGTGCCAGCAGTTACGTTCGGGGATCGGGGGCCACTGAAGCTTTCTTT.

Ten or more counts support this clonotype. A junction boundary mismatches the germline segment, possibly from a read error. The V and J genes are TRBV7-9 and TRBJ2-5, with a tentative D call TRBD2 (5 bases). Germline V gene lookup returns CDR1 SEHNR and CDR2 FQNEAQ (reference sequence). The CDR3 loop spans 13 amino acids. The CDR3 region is CASSLDPLDSTGF. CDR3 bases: TGTGCCAGCAGCTTAGACCCCCTCGATTCGACGGGATTC.

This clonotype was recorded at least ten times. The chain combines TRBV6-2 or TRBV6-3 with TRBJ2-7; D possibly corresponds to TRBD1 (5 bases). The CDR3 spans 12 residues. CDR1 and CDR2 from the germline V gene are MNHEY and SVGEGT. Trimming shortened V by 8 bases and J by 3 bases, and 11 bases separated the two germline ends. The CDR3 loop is CASATVYYEQYF. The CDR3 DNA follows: TGTGCCAGCGCGACAGTCTACTACGAGCAGTACTTC.

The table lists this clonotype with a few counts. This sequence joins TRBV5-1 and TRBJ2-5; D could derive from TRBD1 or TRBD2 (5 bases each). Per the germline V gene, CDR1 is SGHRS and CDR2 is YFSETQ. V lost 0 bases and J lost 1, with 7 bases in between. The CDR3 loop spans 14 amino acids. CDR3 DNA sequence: TGCGCCAGCAGCTTGGTGGGGGTCCAAGAGACCCAGTACTTC. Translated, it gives CASSLVGVQETQYF.

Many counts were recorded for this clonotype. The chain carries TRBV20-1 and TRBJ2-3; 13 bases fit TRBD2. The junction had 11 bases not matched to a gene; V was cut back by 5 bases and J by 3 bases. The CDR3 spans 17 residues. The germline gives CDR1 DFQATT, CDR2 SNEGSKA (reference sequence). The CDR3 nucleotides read TGCAGTGCTGGAGCTACTAGCGGGAGGGCCGGGACAGATACGCAGTATTTT. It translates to CSAGATSGRAGTDTQYF.

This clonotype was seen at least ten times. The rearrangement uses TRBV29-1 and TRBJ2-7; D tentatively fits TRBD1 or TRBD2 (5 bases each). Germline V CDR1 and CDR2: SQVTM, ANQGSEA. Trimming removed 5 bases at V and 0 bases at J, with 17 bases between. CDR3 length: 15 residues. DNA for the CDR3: TGCAGCGTTCAACTCTCCCCAGGGAGCTCCTACGAGCAGTACTTC. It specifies CSVQLSPGSSYEQYF.

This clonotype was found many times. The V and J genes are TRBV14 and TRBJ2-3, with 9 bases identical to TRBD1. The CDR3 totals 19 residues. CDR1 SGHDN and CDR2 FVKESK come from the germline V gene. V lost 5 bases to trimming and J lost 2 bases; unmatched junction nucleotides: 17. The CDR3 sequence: CASSTKIGTGHPITDTQYF. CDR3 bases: TGTGCCAGCAGCACCAAGATTGGGACAGGGCACCCGATCACAGATACGCAGTATTTT.

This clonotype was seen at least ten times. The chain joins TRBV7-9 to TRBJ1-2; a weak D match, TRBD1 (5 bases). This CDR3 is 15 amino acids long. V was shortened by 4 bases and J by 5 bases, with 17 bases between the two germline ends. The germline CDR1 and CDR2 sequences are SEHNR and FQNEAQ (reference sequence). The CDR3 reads CASSSRQRLFYGYTF. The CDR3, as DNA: TGTGCCAGCAGCTCCAGACAGCGGTTATTTTATGGCTACACCTTC.

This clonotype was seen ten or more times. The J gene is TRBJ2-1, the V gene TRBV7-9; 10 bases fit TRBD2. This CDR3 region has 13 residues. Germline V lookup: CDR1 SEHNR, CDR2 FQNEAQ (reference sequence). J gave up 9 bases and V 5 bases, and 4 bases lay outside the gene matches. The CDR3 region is CASSPLAGVEQFF. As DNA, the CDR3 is TGTGCCAGCAGCCCGCTAGCGGGAGTTGAGCAGTTCTTC.

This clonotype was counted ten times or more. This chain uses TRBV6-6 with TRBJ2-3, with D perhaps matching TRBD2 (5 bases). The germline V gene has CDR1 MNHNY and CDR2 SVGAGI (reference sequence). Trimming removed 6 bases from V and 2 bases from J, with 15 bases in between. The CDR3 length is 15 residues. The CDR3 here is CASRDSYDPTDTQYF. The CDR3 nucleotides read TGTGCCAGCAGGGACTCCTACGACCCCACAGATACGCAGTATTTT.

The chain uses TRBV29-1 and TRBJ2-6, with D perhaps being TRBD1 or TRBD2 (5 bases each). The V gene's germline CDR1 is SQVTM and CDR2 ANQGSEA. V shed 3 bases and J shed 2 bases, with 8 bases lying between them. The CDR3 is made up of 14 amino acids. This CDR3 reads CSVEGDPGANVLTF. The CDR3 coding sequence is TGCAGCGTTGAGGGGGACCCTGGGGCCAACGTCCTGACTTTC.

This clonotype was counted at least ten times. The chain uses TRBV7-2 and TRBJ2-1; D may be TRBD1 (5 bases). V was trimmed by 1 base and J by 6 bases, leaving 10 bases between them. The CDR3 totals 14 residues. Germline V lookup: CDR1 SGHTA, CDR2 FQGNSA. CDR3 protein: CASSLDQGPNEQFF. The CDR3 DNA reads TGTGCCAGCAGCTTAGATCAGGGCCCCAATGAGCAGTTCTTC.

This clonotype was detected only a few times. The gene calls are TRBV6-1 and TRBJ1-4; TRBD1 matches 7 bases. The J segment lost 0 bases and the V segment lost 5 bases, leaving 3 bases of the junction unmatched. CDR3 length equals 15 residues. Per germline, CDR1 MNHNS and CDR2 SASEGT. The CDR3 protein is CASSKGQATNEKLFF. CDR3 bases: TGTGCCAGCAGTAAAGGACAGGCAACTAATGAAAAACTGTTTTTT.

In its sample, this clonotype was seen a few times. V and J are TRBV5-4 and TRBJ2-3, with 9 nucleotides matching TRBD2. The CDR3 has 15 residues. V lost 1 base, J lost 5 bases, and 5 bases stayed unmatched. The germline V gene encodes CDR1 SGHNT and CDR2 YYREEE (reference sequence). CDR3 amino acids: CASSLSSGSRDTQYF. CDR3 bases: TGTGCCAGCAGCTTGAGTAGCGGGAGTAGAGATACGCAGTATTTT.

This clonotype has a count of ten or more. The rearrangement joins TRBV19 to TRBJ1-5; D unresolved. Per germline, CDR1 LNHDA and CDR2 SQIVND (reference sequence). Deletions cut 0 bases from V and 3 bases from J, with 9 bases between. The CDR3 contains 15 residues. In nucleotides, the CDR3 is TGTGCCAGTAGTATAGACCACGGCCTCAATCAGCCCCAGCATTTT. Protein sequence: CASSIDHGLNQPQHF.

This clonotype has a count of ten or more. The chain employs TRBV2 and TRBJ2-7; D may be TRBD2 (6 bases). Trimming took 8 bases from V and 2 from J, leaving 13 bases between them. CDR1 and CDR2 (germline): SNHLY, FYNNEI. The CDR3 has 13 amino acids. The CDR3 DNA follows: TGTGCCAGCGGGGCGGGGTGGACCTACGAGCAGTACTTC. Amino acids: CASGAGWTYEQYF.

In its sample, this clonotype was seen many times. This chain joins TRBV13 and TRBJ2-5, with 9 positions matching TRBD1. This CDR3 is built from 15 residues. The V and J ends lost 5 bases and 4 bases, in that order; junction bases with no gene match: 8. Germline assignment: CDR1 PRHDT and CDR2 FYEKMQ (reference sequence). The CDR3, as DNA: TGTGCCAGCAGCATCACCGGGACAGGGACAGAGACCCAGTACTTC. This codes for CASSITGTGTETQYF.

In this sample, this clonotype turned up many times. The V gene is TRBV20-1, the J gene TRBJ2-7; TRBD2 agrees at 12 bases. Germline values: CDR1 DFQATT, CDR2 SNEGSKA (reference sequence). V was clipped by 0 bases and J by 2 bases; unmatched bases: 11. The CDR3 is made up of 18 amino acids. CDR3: CSARDHSGLAGGPYEQYF. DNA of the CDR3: TGCAGTGCTAGAGATCACAGCGGCCTAGCGGGAGGGCCCTACGAGCAGTACTTC.

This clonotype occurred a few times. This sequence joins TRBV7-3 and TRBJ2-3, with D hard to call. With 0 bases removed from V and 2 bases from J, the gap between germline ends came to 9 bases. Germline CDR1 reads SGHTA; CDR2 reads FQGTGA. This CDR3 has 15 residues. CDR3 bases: TGTGCCAGCAGCTTAACTGGGCAGACCACAGATACGCAGTATTTT. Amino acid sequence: CASSLTGQTTDTQYF.

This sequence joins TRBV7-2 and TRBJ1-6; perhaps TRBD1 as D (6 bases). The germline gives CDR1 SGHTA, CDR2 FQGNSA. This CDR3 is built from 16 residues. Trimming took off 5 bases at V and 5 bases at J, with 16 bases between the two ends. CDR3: CASSPRATGNNSPLHF. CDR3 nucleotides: TGTGCCAGCAGCCCAAGAGCCACAGGGAATAATTCACCCCTCCACTTT.

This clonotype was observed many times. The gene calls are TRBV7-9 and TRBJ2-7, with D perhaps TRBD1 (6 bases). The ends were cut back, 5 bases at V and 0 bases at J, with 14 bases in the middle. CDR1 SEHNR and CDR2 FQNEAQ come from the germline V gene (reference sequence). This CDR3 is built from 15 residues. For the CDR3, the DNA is TGTGCCAGCAGCCCACAGGGCTGGAGCTCCTACGAGCAGTACTTC. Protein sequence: CASSPQGWSSYEQYF.

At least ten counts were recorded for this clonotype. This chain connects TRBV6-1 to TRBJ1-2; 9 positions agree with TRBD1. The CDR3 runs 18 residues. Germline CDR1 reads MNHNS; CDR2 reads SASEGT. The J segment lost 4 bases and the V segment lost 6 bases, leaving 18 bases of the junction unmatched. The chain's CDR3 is CASRTPGTGRFLSYGYTF. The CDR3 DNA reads TGTGCCAGCAGAACACCCGGGACAGGGCGGTTTCTCAGCTATGGCTACACCTTC.

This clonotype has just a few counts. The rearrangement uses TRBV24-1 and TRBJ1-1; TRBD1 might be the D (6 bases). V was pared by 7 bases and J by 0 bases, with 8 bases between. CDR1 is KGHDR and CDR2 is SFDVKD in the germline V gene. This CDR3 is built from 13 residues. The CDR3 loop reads CATRGAVNTEAFF. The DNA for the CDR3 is TGTGCCACCAGGGGGGCAGTGAACACTGAAGCTTTCTTT.

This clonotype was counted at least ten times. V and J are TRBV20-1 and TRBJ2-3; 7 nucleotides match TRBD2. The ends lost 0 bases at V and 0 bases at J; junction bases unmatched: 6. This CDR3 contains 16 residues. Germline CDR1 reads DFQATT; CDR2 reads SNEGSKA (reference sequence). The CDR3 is CSAREASGVSTDTQYF. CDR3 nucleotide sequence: TGCAGTGCTAGAGAGGCCAGCGGGGTTAGCACAGATACGCAGTATTTT.